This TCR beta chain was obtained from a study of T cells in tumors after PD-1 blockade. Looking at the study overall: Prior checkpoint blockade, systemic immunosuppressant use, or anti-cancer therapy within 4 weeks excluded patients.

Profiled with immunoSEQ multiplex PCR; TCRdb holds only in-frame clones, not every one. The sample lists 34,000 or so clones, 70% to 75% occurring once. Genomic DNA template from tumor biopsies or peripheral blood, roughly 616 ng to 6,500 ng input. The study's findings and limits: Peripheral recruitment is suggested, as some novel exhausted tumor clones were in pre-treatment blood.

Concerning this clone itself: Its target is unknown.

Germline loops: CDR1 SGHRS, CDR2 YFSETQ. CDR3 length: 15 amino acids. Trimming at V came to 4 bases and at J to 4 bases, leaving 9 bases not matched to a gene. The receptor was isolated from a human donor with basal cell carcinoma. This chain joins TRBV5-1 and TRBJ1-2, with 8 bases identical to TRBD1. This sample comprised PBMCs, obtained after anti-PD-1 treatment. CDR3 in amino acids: CASSRQGSFSYGYTF. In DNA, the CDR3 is TGCGCCAGCAGCCGACAGGGGAGTTTCAGCTATGGCTACACCTTC.